The TCR beta chain under discussion was sequenced for a study of T cells after yellow fever vaccination. Study-level points and caveats: After the booster, roughly 96% of CD4 and about 90% of CD8 primary-response clones were re-detected.

TCRdb re-called the 5' RACE reads with MiXCR, one entry per CDR3 protein. Of 250,000 to 350,000 distinct CDR3 sequences in the sample, 6.8% were seen once. This CDR3 is built from 14 residues. Germline trimming cut 1 base from V and 6 bases from J; bases unmatched to any gene: 5. Looked up from germline, CDR1 is SGHVS and CDR2 is FQNEAQ. This clonotype has only a few counts. The antigen is unknown. This TCR derives from a man aged 18 to 29 who received the YFV17D yellow fever vaccine. The chain has TRBV7-8 and TRBJ1-2; 7 bases match TRBD1. This material consisted of PBMCs, taken roughly 46 days after the first yellow fever vaccination. Written as DNA, the CDR3 is TGTGCCAGCAGCTTAGATCCACAGGGGAATGGCTACACCTTC. This codes for CASSLDPQGNGYTF.